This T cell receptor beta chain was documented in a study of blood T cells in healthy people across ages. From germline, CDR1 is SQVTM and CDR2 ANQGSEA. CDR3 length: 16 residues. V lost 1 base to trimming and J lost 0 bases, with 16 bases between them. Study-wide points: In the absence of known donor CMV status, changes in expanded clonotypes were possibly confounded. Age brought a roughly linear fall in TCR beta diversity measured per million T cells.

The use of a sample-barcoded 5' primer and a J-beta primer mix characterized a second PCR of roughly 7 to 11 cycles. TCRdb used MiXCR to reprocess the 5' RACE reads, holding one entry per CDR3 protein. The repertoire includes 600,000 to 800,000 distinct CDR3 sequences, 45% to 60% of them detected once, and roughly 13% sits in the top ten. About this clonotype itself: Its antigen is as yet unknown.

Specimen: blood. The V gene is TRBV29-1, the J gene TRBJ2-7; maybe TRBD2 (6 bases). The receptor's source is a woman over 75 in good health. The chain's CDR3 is CSVEGPRDSSSYEQYF. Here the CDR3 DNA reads TGCAGCGTTGAAGGGCCCAGGGACTCAAGCTCCTACGAGCAGTACTTC.